These 15 T cell receptor beta chains were all obtained from the same sample, sequenced in a study of PD-1 blockade in classical Hodgkin lymphoma (TCRdb year 2020). Receptors were amplified or captured by the immunoSEQ multiplex PCR assay. TCRdb took this table from immuneACCESS and kept in-frame rearrangements with V and J called. Such tables lack part of the clones; where checked against another copy, unresolved V genes explain under half of the gap, and the rest is unexplained. The sample table holds 20,000 to 30,000 clones, of which under 95% were seen once. Less than 0.65% of the sample is taken by the ten largest. The time point tag for this specimen amounts to: newly diagnosed, previously untreated cHL patient sample. CD4+ T cells were purified from thawed PBMCs by magnetic negative selection with a Miltenyi CD4+ T cell isolation kit. Material for sequencing was CD4+ T cells from blood. The receptors were gathered from a human donor with classical Hodgkin lymphoma.

The count of this clone is one. The V call is TRBV10-3, the J call TRBJ2-7; D possibly corresponds to TRBD1 (6 bases). V was pared by 7 bases and J by 3 bases, with 19 bases between. Germline CDR1 reads ENHRY; CDR2 reads SYGVKD. The CDR3 totals 15 residues. The CDR3, as DNA: TGTGCCATCAATAACAGGGACACTGGCTTCTACGAGCAGTACTTC. Encoded protein: CAINNRDTGFYEQYF.

The chain uses TRBV21-1 and TRBJ1-1. TRBV21-1 constitutes a pseudogene. The CDR3 totals 14 residues. CDR3 loop: CASSKGGVSAEAFF. Written as DNA, the CDR3 is TGTGCCAGCAGCAAAGGCGGAGTTTCGGCTGAAGCTTTCTTT.

J is TRBJ1-5 and V is TRBV18; TRBD1 agrees at 12 bases. Germline CDR1 KGHSH, CDR2 LQKENI. V lost 3 bases to trimming and J lost 2 bases; unmatched junction nucleotides: 5. The CDR3 contains 17 residues. CDR3 loop: CASSPGTGGRGNQPQHF. The CDR3 DNA is TGTGCCAGCTCACCGGGGACAGGGGGCAGGGGCAATCAGCCCCAGCATTTT. Combining the CDR3 with reference TRBV18 and TRBJ1-5 gives the whole variable domain NAGVMQNPRHLVRRRGQEARLRCSPMKGHSHVYWYRQLPEEGLKFMVYLQKENIIDESGMPKERFSAEFPKEGPSILRIQQVVRGDSAAYFCASSPGTGGRGNQPQHFGDGTRLSIL.

The rearrangement joins TRBV7-8 to TRBJ2-3; TRBD1 might be the D (6 bases). The CDR3 totals 16 residues. Germline V CDR1 and CDR2: SGHVS, FQNEAQ. V was cut by 5 bases and J by 2 bases, with 17 bases left in between. CDR3 DNA sequence: TGTGCCAGCAGCGCTCTACAGGGCGAACACACAGATACGCAGTATTTT. Residues: CASSALQGEHTDTQYF.

This chain joins TRBV19 and TRBJ1-5, with 9 bases identical to TRBD1. The ends lost 5 bases at V and 2 bases at J; junction bases unmatched: 10. The germline V gene encodes CDR1 LNHDA and CDR2 SQIVND (reference sequence). The CDR3 loop spans 17 amino acids. CDR3 in amino acids: CASSPIQGAMGNQPQHF. DNA of the CDR3: TGTGCCAGTAGTCCCATACAGGGGGCAATGGGCAATCAGCCCCAGCATTTT.

The chain has TRBV4-3 and TRBJ2-6; the D gene is possibly TRBD1 (5 bases). The germline V and J ends were trimmed by 2 bases and 4 bases, with 18 bases remaining between them. The CDR3 extends over 18 amino acids. The germline gives CDR1 LGHNA, CDR2 YSLEER. CDR3 in amino acids: CASSQQGLVGSGANVLTF. CDR3 nucleotide sequence: TGCGCCAGCAGCCAACAGGGTTTGGTAGGGTCCGGGGCCAACGTCCTGACTTTC.

V is TRBV10-3 and J is TRBJ2-6; 7 bases agree with TRBD1. The trim removed 5 bases at V and 3 bases at J, leaving 10 bases unmatched. CDR3 length equals 17 residues. Germline V gene sequence: CDR1 ENHRY, CDR2 SYGVKD. The CDR3 nucleotides are TGTGCCATCAGTTACCCTGACAGGGCGGGTGGGGCCAACGTCCTGACTTTC. It is translated as CAISYPDRAGGANVLTF.

J is TRBJ1-1 and V is TRBV18, with 8 bases that match TRBD1. This CDR3 region has 16 residues. Trimming removed 3 bases from V and 1 base from J; junction bases left unmatched: 7. CDR1 is KGHSH and CDR2 is LQKENI in the germline V gene. The CDR3 protein is CASSPGGQGSNTEAFF. The CDR3 DNA is TGTGCCAGCTCACCCGGTGGACAGGGTTCGAACACTGAAGCTTTCTTT.

This clone was observed a handful of times. The rearrangement uses TRBV11-2 and TRBJ1-5; TRBD1 is a possible D gene (5 bases). This CDR3 region has 14 residues. Per germline, CDR1 SGHAT and CDR2 FQNNGV. Trimming cost V 1 base and J 3 bases, with 7 bases left between them. CDR3 nucleotides: TGTGCCAGCAGCTTAGGACAGATCAATCAGCCCCAGCATTTT. Protein product: CASSLGQINQPQHF.

The chain joins TRBV19 to TRBJ2-2, with no clear D. V lost 0 bases to trimming and J lost 7 bases, with 9 bases between them. In germline, CDR1 is LNHDA, CDR2 SQIVND (reference sequence). The CDR3 contains 14 residues. The CDR3 bases are TGTGCCAGTAGTATAGATCGTGGGTTCGGGGAGCTGTTTTTT. It is translated as CASSIDRGFGELFF.

The chain combines TRBV27 with TRBJ2-7; TRBD1 matches at 7 bases. V dropped 3 bases and J dropped 6; count of bases not matched to a gene: 5. The CDR3 has 13 residues. Germline V gene sequence: CDR1 MNHEY, CDR2 SMNVEV (reference sequence). The CDR3 protein is CASSFIRDSEQYF. Written as DNA, the CDR3 is TGTGCCAGCAGTTTTATCCGGGACAGCGAGCAGTACTTC.

V is TRBV6-4 and J is TRBJ2-7; TRBD1 might be the D (6 bases). The germline CDR1 and CDR2 sequences are MRHNA and SNTAGT. Trimming shortened V by 6 bases and J by 0 bases, and 12 bases separated the two germline ends. The CDR3 spans 14 residues. In DNA form, the CDR3 reads TGTGCCAGCAGGCCGACAGGAACCTCCTACGAGCAGTACTTC. Its translation is CASRPTGTSYEQYF.

The chain carries TRBV7-9 and TRBJ2-1; TRBD2 might be the D (6 bases). This CDR3 comprises 14 residues. Germline V gene lookup returns CDR1 SEHNR and CDR2 FQNEAQ (reference sequence). The germline V and J ends were trimmed by 1 base and 4 bases, with 8 bases remaining between them. The DNA of the CDR3 is TGTGCCAGCAGCTTAGGTGGGGGGTACAATGAGCAGTTCTTC. Its protein is CASSLGGGYNEQFF.

This sequence joins TRBV29-1 and TRBJ2-1; weak D call: TRBD1 (5 bases). This CDR3 spans 14 amino acids. V shed 6 bases and J shed 2 bases, with 14 bases lying between them. The germline V gene has CDR1 SQVTM and CDR2 ANQGSEA. In DNA form, the CDR3 reads TGCAGCGTAGACCAGGGTCGGGCCTACAATGAGCAGTTCTTC. Protein: CSVDQGRAYNEQFF.

This clone has more than one count but fewer than ten. This rearrangement joins TRBV2 to TRBJ1-2; a weak D match, TRBD1 (6 bases). Trimming shortened V by 7 bases and J by 8 bases, and 20 bases separated the two germline ends. Per germline, CDR1 SNHLY and CDR2 FYNNEI. This CDR3 comprises 14 residues. The chain's CDR3 is CASTEGRGAQGYTF. CDR3 in DNA: TGTGCCAGCACCGAAGGTCGGGGGGCCCAGGGCTACACCTTC.